This T cell receptor beta chain was sequenced in a study of T-cell memory formation after mild COVID-19. Study findings and constraints: Whether day 37 second-wave clones are SARS-CoV-2-specific was not confirmed.

A single record per CDR3 protein comes from TCRdb applying MiXCR to the 5' RACE reads. Here the sample spans just over 350,000 distinct CDR3 sequences, around 15% being singletons. The CDR3 covers 14 residues. Germline V gene sequence: CDR1 SGDLS, CDR2 YYNGEE. Trimming removed 0 bases from V and 3 bases from J, with 7 bases in between. This clonotype turned up a few times. Its specificity is not known. Sequencing used PBMCs or a T cell subset sorted from them (not recorded which). This receptor was obtained from a young man who had mild COVID-19 (a few samples of this study predate the infection). Cell type and time point are not known. The rearrangement joins TRBV9 to TRBJ2-1; D remains ambiguous. The DNA for the CDR3 is TGTGCCAGCAGCGTAGGTATGGGCTACAATGAGCAGTTCTTC. It codes for CASSVGMGYNEQFF. The whole variable domain, remainder taken from reference TRBV9 and TRBJ2-1, is DSGVTQTPKHLITATGQRVTLRCSPRSGDLSVYWYQQSLDQGLQFLIQYYNGEERAKGNILERFSAQQFPDLHSELNLSSLELGDSALYFCASSVGMGYNEQFFGPGTRLTVL.